These 17 T cell receptor beta chains came from one sample sequenced in a study of blood T cell repertoires in COVID-19. Method: immunoSEQ multiplex PCR; TCRdb's copy keeps in-frame clones and lacks some. In the table there are more than 95,000 clones, roughly 85% of which are singletons. Specimen: peripheral blood. Receptor source: a man aged 25-45 years with acute or convalescent COVID-19.

The rearrangement joins TRBV27 to TRBJ2-2, with a possible D match to TRBD2 (6 bases). Germline values: CDR1 MNHEY, CDR2 SMNVEV (reference sequence). V gave up 6 bases and J gave up 3 bases, with 17 bases separating them. The CDR3 length is 16 residues. DNA of the CDR3: TGTGCCAGCAGGGCCCGGGACTGGCCGGACACCGGGGAGCTGTTTTTT. It specifies CASRARDWPDTGELFF.

On this clone itself: The sample holds other DNA sequences that translate to the same CDR3. The V call is TRBV6-5, the J call TRBJ1-1; tentatively, D is TRBD1 (6 bases). V lost 6 bases, J lost 2 bases, and 10 bases lay in between. The germline CDR1 and CDR2 sequences are MNHEY and SVGAGI. The CDR3 extends over 13 amino acids. The CDR3 DNA sequence: TGTGCCAGCAGCCGGACAGTCAACACTGAAGCTTTCTTT. The encoded protein is CASSRTVNTEAFF.

The chain is built from TRBV4-2 and TRBJ1-2, with D perhaps matching TRBD1 (5 bases). This CDR3 is built from 15 residues. The V end lost 1 base, the J end lost 1 base, and 10 bases lay between the germline ends. Germline V gene lookup returns CDR1 LGHNA and CDR2 YNFKEQ. CDR3 sequence reads: CASSQALQVNYGYTF. For the CDR3, the DNA is TGTGCCAGCAGCCAAGCCCTACAGGTTAACTATGGCTACACCTTC.

This chain uses TRBV27 with TRBJ1-5; no definite D call. Germline V gene sequence: CDR1 MNHEY, CDR2 SMNVEV (reference sequence). The CDR3 sequence is 17 residues long. The ends were cut back, 4 bases at V and 0 bases at J, with 16 bases in the middle. The CDR3 DNA reads as TGTGCCAGCAGTTACTCCAAAGGAGGTTATAGCAATCAGCCCCAGCATTTT. This gives the protein CASSYSKGGYSNQPQHF.

A single count supports this clone. J is TRBJ2-3 and V is TRBV7-8; perhaps TRBD1 as D (6 bases). CDR1 and CDR2 (germline): SGHVS, FQNEAQ. V was clipped by 4 bases and J by 7 bases, with 30 bases between them. The CDR3 has 19 residues. CDR3: CASSSRLGTGPSHPHTQYF. For the CDR3, the DNA is TGTGCCAGCAGCTCCCGCCTGGGAACAGGGCCCTCCCATCCCCATACGCAGTATTTT. The full variable domain, rest sourced from reference TRBV7-8 and TRBJ2-3, is GAGVSQSPRYKVAKRGQDVALRCDPISGHVSLFWYQQALGQGPEFLTYFQNEAQLDKSGLPSDRFFAERPEGSVSTLKIQRTQQEDSAVYLCASSSRLGTGPSHPHTQYFGPGTRLTVL.

The chain couples TRBV7-8 to TRBJ1-6; D not resolved. Trimming shortened V by 2 bases and J by 7 bases, and 15 bases separated the two germline ends. This CDR3 region has 16 residues. Germline lookup yields CDR1 SGHVS and CDR2 FQNEAQ. CDR3 residues: CASSLTYEGGNSPLHF. CDR3 coding DNA: TGTGCCAGCAGCTTAACTTACGAGGGCGGAAATTCACCCCTCCACTTT.

The CDR3 nucleotides read TGTGCCGGCCACCAAGGGGCCCAAGGCTATGGCTACACCTTC. This translates into CAGHQGAQGYGYTF. This chain joins TRBV6-6 and TRBJ1-2; D perhaps matches TRBD1 (5 bases). V was shortened by 11 bases and J by 4 bases, with 20 bases between the two germline ends. The CDR3 covers 14 residues. The germline V gene encodes CDR1 MNHNY and CDR2 SVGAGI (reference sequence).

This clone was detected many times. The rearrangement uses TRBV7-3 and TRBJ2-2, with 8 bases that match TRBD2. Trimming at V came to 5 bases and at J to 5 bases, leaving 10 bases not matched to a gene. Germline V gives CDR1 SGHTA, CDR2 FQGTGA. The CDR3 loop spans 16 amino acids. The CDR3: CASSPAGGGTTGELFF. The CDR3 bases are TGTGCCAGCAGCCCAGCGGGCGGGGGGACGACCGGGGAGCTGTTTTTT.

The genes are TRBV21-1 and TRBJ1-6; the D segment call TRBD1 is taken from the table without a DNA check. TRBV21-1 is deemed a pseudogene. This CDR3 is 17 amino acids long. The CDR3 loop is CASTPLGTGFDNSPLHF. The DNA of the CDR3 is TGTGCCAGCACCCCACTAGGCACAGGGTTTGATAATTCACCCCTCCACTTT.

This sequence joins TRBV2 and TRBJ1-4; no definite D call. The length of the CDR3 is 12 residues. Looked up from germline, CDR1 is SNHLY and CDR2 is FYNNEI. The V gene lost 7 bases and the J gene lost 10 bases, with 13 bases spanning the gap. The CDR3 sequence: CASIAGVGKLFF. In nucleotides, the CDR3 is TGTGCCAGCATCGCAGGCGTGGGAAAACTGTTTTTT.

The rearrangement uses TRBV6-6 and TRBJ1-6; D remains unclear. CDR1 and CDR2 (germline): MNHNY, SVGAGI (reference sequence). The V end was cut by 4 bases, the J end by 13 bases, with 11 bases between. The CDR3 extends over 12 amino acids. For the CDR3, the DNA is TGTGCCAGCAGTTCCCCCCCTTTCCCCCTCCACTTT. This gives the protein CASSSPPFPLHF.

CDR3 nucleotide sequence: TGTGCCAGTAGAAGATGGGGACAGGGGACACAAGAGACCCAGTACTTC. Its protein is CASRRWGQGTQETQYF. The chain recombines TRBV19 with TRBJ2-5, with 10 bases matching TRBD1. J gave up 2 bases and V 6 bases, and 9 bases lay outside the gene matches. Germline lookup yields CDR1 LNHDA and CDR2 SQIVND (reference sequence). The CDR3 contains 16 residues. Combining the CDR3 with reference TRBV19 and TRBJ2-5 gives the whole variable domain DGGITQSPKYLFRKEGQNVTLSCEQNLNHDAMYWYRQDPGQGLRLIYYSQIVNDFQKGDIAEGYSVSREKKESFPLTVTSAQKNPTAFYLCASRRWGQGTQETQYFGPGTRLLVL.

V gene TRBV19 combines with J gene TRBJ1-2; TRBD1 matches 7 bases. Germline V gene sequence: CDR1 LNHDA, CDR2 SQIVND (reference sequence). This CDR3 contains 15 residues. V dropped 3 bases and J dropped 8; count of bases not matched to a gene: 12. The CDR3 nucleotides read TGTGCCAGTAGTATTAGGACGAACAGGGGAGACGGCTACACCTTC. Translating it yields CASSIRTNRGDGYTF.

The J gene is TRBJ2-7, the V gene TRBV7-8; D is possibly TRBD1 (5 bases). Germline V lookup: CDR1 SGHVS, CDR2 FQNEAQ. The ends were cut back, 4 bases at V and 2 bases at J, with 15 bases in the middle. CDR3 length: 15 amino acids. The CDR3 spells CASSSNQGRAYEQYV. For the CDR3, the DNA is TGTGCCAGCAGCTCGAACCAGGGCCGGGCCTACGAGCAGTACGTC.

CDR3 protein: CASSQDGGLARNEQFF. In DNA form, the CDR3 reads TGCGCCAGCAGCCAAGATGGCGGACTAGCTCGCAATGAGCAGTTCTTC. The chain recombines TRBV4-1 with TRBJ2-1; 8 positions match TRBD2. This CDR3 comprises 16 residues. Germline CDR1 reads MGHRA; CDR2 reads YSYEKL. With 0 bases clipped from V and 6 bases from J, the junction kept 7 bases outside the gene matches.

This clone has a handful of counts. The V call is TRBV5-4, the J call TRBJ2-3, with 8 bases fitting TRBD2. Unmatched junction bases numbered 6, after V lost 3 bases and J lost 0 bases. This CDR3 contains 16 residues. Germline assignment: CDR1 SGHNT and CDR2 YYREEE (reference sequence). CDR3 coding DNA: TGTGCCAGCAGCTCTATAGCGGGGTCTAGCACAGATACGCAGTATTTT. Translated: CASSSIAGSSTDTQYF.

The V and J genes are TRBV7-8 and TRBJ2-7; D gene uncertain. V dropped 2 bases and J dropped 3 bases, with 11 bases sitting between them. The length of the CDR3 is 14 residues. Germline CDR1 and CDR2: SGHVS and FQNEAQ. DNA for the CDR3: TGTGCCAGCAGCTTATCAACAGAGATCTACGAGCAGTACTTC. It translates to CASSLSTEIYEQYF.